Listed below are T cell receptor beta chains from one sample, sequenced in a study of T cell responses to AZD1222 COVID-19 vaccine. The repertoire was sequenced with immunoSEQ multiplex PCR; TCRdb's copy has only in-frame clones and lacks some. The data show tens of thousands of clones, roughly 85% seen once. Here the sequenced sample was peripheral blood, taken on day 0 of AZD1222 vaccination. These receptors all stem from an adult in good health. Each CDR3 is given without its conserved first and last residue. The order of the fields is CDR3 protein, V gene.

SVEKSIGVYTEAF	TRBV29-1
ASRPRGSSSYEQY	TRBV28
ASSQPESNYGYT	TRBV18
ASSLELQGAYGYT	TRBV3-1/TRBV3-2
ASSTGTFYEQY	TRBV2
ASSQIGVGFSGEKLF	TRBV4-1
ASSIYGLLTDTQY	TRBV19
ASRLTGDENGELF	TRBV7-9
ASSRDRHQPQH	TRBV12-3/TRBV12-4
ASSIQGPNTEAF	TRBV7-8
VRWHTYEQY	TRBV7-5
ASSPEGGTSEAF	TRBV11-3
ASSGDRGMETDTQY	TRBV6-4
ASSRTAGTGDPF	TRBV6-5
ASTMGTRGAKNIQY	TRBV19
ASRKEGTGNTEAF	TRBV5-1
ASSLTSGGYGNTIY	TRBV5-1
SAYRGGEAF	TRBV29-1
ASRDAGVYGYT	TRBV2
ASSGSGSNEQF	TRBV12-3/TRBV12-4
RVKGVLEGSLH	TRBV21-1
ASSLEGQGETQY	TRBV5-1
ASSLGTGGWRTEAF	TRBV13
ASSPYYTRRQGSTDTQY	TRBV18
SVDNEQF	TRBV29-1
ASSYGSTDTQY	TRBV7-6
ASSLRYNEQF	TRBV28
ASSGPLNTEAF	TRBV2
ASSTGLPETQY	TRBV27
ASSSGTGDYGYT	TRBV27
AIQKTGPIRTTEAF	TRBV10-3
ASSPGGLADTQY	TRBV7-3
ASTPRLSSYNEQF	TRBV11-2
ASSTQGRGYGYT	TRBV19
ASSFSAYDEQY	TRBV6-5
ASSLGDHPDYGYT	TRBV5-1
AIMVSGNTIY	TRBV10-3
ASKGQENTGELF	TRBV19